One sample yielded the 19 T cell receptor beta chains listed below, sequenced in a study of beta chain features in type 1 diabetes. The study's findings and limits: Researchers report that Type 1 diabetes patients had moderately but significantly shorter TCRB CDR3s across all four CD4+ subsets.

These receptors' antigens are unknown. Investigators reverse transcribed all isolated RNA, so they sequenced expressed TCRB transcripts. Clones were read by immunoSEQ multiplex PCR, and TCRdb kept only the in-frame ones, dropping some. The sample consists of around 650,000 clones, 9.5% to 15% of them appearing once. Sequences were obtained from naive CD4+ T cells from blood. The receptors stem from a man aged 30-40 years with type 1 diabetes.

In this sample, this clone turned up a few times. The CDR3 region has the DNA TGTGCCACCAGCAGAGATCTCGCGGACAGGGGCAATCAGCCCCAGCATTTT. As protein: CATSRDLADRGNQPQHF. This chain uses TRBV15 with TRBJ1-5; 8 bases align to TRBD1. J gave up 2 bases and V 0 bases, and 6 bases lay outside the gene matches. Per the germline V gene, CDR1 is LNHNV and CDR2 is YYDKDF (reference sequence). The CDR3 runs 17 residues.

In nucleotides, the CDR3 is TGTGCCAGCAGCCGGAGCAGCGGGGGAAGCGATGAGCAGTTCTTC. It yields the protein CASSRSSGGSDEQFF. This chain connects TRBV9 to TRBJ2-1; 8 bases are shared with TRBD2. The CDR3 covers 15 residues. V was clipped by 4 bases and J by 8 bases; unmatched bases: 11. CDR1 and CDR2 (germline): SGDLS, YYNGEE.

The chain has TRBV14 and TRBJ2-7, with D possibly TRBD1 on 6 matching bases. Germline CDR1 is SGHDN and CDR2 is FVKESK. Trimming pared 4 bases from V and 3 bases from J, leaving 13 bases between. The CDR3 has 14 residues. The CDR3 coding sequence is TGTGCCAGCAGCCCTTGGACAGAAAGCTACGAGCAGTACTTC. Translation gives CASSPWTESYEQYF.

The chain is built from TRBV30 and TRBJ2-7, with D unresolved. Trimming took off 1 base at V and 4 bases at J, with 5 bases between the two ends. This CDR3 is 11 amino acids long. Germline V gene data show CDR1 as GTSNPN and CDR2 as SVGIG (reference sequence). CDR3 sequence (DNA): TGTGCCTGGAGTGCAAGGTACGAGCAGTACTTC. Amino acid sequence: CAWSARYEQYF.

This clone occurred a few times. V is TRBV7-2 and J is TRBJ2-7; the D gene is possibly TRBD1 (6 bases). Trimming took off 4 bases at V and 0 bases at J, with 10 bases between the two ends. There are 14 residues in the CDR3. Looked up from germline, CDR1 is SGHTA and CDR2 is FQGNSA. The CDR3 coding sequence is TGTGCCAGCAGCTGGACAGAAAGCTCCTACGAGCAGTACTTC. This gives the protein CASSWTESSYEQYF. The whole variable domain, remainder taken from reference TRBV7-2 and TRBJ2-7, is GAGVSQSPSNKVTEKGKDVELRCDPISGHTALYWYRQSLGQGLEFLIYFQGNSAPDKSGLPSDRFSAERTGGSVSTLTIQRTQQEDSAVYLCASSWTESSYEQYFGPGTRLTVT.

The chain employs TRBV29-1 and TRBJ2-1; 9 positions match TRBD1. The CDR3 is made up of 13 amino acids. The germline V gene encodes CDR1 SQVTM and CDR2 ANQGSEA. V dropped 7 bases and J dropped 8; count of bases not matched to a gene: 9. CDR3 in DNA: TGCAGCGCTGACAGGGGGACAATCGATGAGCAGTTCTTC. Translating gives CSADRGTIDEQFF.

This clone appeared a few times. This chain uses TRBV6-5 with TRBJ2-1, with D perhaps TRBD2 (5 bases). Trimming shortened V by 11 bases and J by 0 bases, and 17 bases separated the two germline ends. Germline lookup yields CDR1 MNHEY and CDR2 SVGAGI. CDR3 size: 15 residues. As DNA, the CDR3 is TGTGCCTCGTATGGAGGAGTCGGCTCCTACAATGAGCAGTTCTTC. It translates to CASYGGVGSYNEQFF.

This clone was found a few times. V usage is TRBV10-3 and J usage is TRBJ2-7; perhaps TRBD2 as D (5 bases). The CDR3 extends over 15 amino acids. Germline V gene data show CDR1 as ENHRY and CDR2 as SYGVKD. V lost 3 bases, J lost 3 bases, and 15 bases lay in between. This CDR3 is CAISDLRSRDYEQYF. CDR3 DNA: TGTGCCATCAGTGACCTGCGTTCCCGGGACTACGAGCAGTACTTC.

The chain uses TRBV6-4 and TRBJ2-3, with 7 bases fitting TRBD1. The germline gives CDR1 MRHNA, CDR2 SNTAGT. Trimming at V came to 6 bases and at J to 1 base, leaving 4 bases not matched to a gene. The CDR3 has 14 amino acids. The chain's CDR3 is CASRQGYGTDTQYF. The CDR3 coding sequence is TGTGCCAGCAGACAGGGGTACGGCACAGATACGCAGTATTTT.

This clone came up a few times. The chain carries TRBV6-5 and TRBJ2-7; 8 positions match TRBD1. V gave up 2 bases and J gave up 3 bases; unmatched junction bases: 6. This CDR3 contains 15 residues. Per the germline V gene, CDR1 is MNHEY and CDR2 is SVGAGI. The CDR3 sequence: CASSYTEQGVYEQYF. CDR3 DNA sequence: TGTGCCAGCAGTTACACAGAACAGGGGGTCTACGAGCAGTACTTC.

This clone was found a few times. The chain carries TRBV28 and TRBJ1-5; 11 bases map to TRBD1. CDR1 and CDR2 from the germline V gene are MDHEN and SYDVKM. The V gene end was trimmed by 3 bases and the J gene end by 5 bases; junction bases not matched to a gene: 3. The CDR3 extends over 15 amino acids. DNA of the CDR3: TGTGCCAGCAGTTTTCGGACAGGGGGCTATCAGCCCCAGCATTTT. Protein product: CASSFRTGGYQPQHF.

This clone has just a few counts. V usage is TRBV5-1 and J usage is TRBJ1-4; TRBD1 agrees at 8 bases. Trimming removed 4 bases from V and 8 bases from J; junction bases left unmatched: 10. This CDR3 spans 15 amino acids. Germline V gene data show CDR1 as SGHRS and CDR2 as YFSETQ. The CDR3 sequence is CASSEPTGEGEKLFF. Written as DNA, the CDR3 is TGCGCCAGCAGCGAGCCGACAGGGGAGGGGGAAAAACTGTTTTTT. Complete variable domain (other parts from reference TRBV5-1 and TRBJ1-4): KAGVTQTPRYLIKTRGQQVTLSCSPISGHRSVSWYQQTPGQGLQFLFEYFSETQRNKGNFPGRFSGRQFSNSRSEMNVSTLELGDSALYLCASSEPTGEGEKLFFGSGTQLSVL.

This clone appeared a few times. The rearrangement joins TRBV29-1 to TRBJ2-5, with TRBD1 matching 7 bases. The ends lost 5 bases at V and 4 bases at J; junction bases unmatched: 16. The CDR3 runs to 16 residues. Germline CDR1 is SQVTM and CDR2 is ANQGSEA. This chain's CDR3 is CSVTATGVFPVETQYF. CDR3 coding DNA: TGCAGCGTTACCGCCACAGGGGTGTTCCCTGTAGAGACCCAGTACTTC.

V gene TRBV6-1 combines with J gene TRBJ2-5; the D gene is possibly TRBD1 (6 bases). This CDR3 region has 14 residues. CDR1 is MNHNS, CDR2 SASEGT, per germline. The V end was cut by 0 bases, the J end by 2 bases, with 7 bases between. The CDR3: CASSEAGQQETQYF. In nucleotides, the CDR3 is TGTGCCAGCAGTGAAGCCGGACAGCAAGAGACCCAGTACTTC.

This chain uses TRBV9 with TRBJ2-1, with 8 bases lining up with TRBD1. The germline V gene encodes CDR1 SGDLS and CDR2 YYNGEE. The V segment lost 4 bases and the J segment 5 bases; nucleotides outside the gene matches: 5. The CDR3 covers 14 residues. CDR3 nucleotide sequence: TGTGCCAGCAGCCCGACGGACAGGGACAATGAGCAGTTCTTC. Translated: CASSPTDRDNEQFF.

The genes are TRBV9 and TRBJ2-3; a possible D gene is TRBD2 (6 bases). CDR1 is SGDLS, CDR2 YYNGEE, per germline. This CDR3 has 15 amino acids. The V gene lost 0 bases and the J gene lost 3 bases, with 11 bases spanning the gap. This chain's CDR3 is CASSVGPSETDTQYF. The CDR3 DNA sequence: TGTGCCAGCAGCGTAGGTCCTAGCGAGACAGATACGCAGTATTTT.

The gene calls are TRBV7-3 and TRBJ1-1; D is undetermined. Germline V lookup: CDR1 SGHTA, CDR2 FQGTGA. Trimming took 5 bases from V and 5 from J, leaving 15 bases between them. The CDR3 is 14 residues long. The CDR3 spells CASSDGLVGTEAFF. In nucleotides, the CDR3 is TGTGCCAGCAGCGACGGCCTCGTGGGTACTGAAGCTTTCTTT.

This clone has just a few counts. This chain links TRBV6-5 with TRBJ1-5, with 8 bases matching TRBD1. The V segment lost 6 bases and the J segment 1 base; nucleotides outside the gene matches: 5. This CDR3 has 15 amino acids. Germline values: CDR1 MNHEY, CDR2 SVGAGI. DNA for the CDR3: TGTGCCAGCAGATTGACAGGGGAAAGCAATCAGCCCCAGCATTTT. Its protein product is CASRLTGESNQPQHF.

This clone has more than one count but fewer than ten. J is TRBJ1-2 and V is TRBV29-1; the match to TRBD1 covers 7 bases. Unmatched junction bases numbered 7, after V lost 8 bases and J lost 4 bases. This CDR3 is built from 12 residues. CDR1 and CDR2 (germline): SQVTM, ANQGSEA. In DNA form, the CDR3 reads TGCAGCACAACGACAGGGTTCTATGGCTACACCTTC. It translates to CSTTTGFYGYTF.